These T cell receptor beta chains were read from a single sample in a study of T-cell reconstitution after alpha-beta-depleted transplantation in children. TCRdb analysed the PCR reads with MiXCR anew, one entry per CDR3 protein. The sample lists about 110,000 distinct CDR3 sequences, about 6% occurring once. Sequencing was performed on PBMCs, mostly from graft donor cells, taken 360 days after TCRalphabeta/CD19-depleted stem cell transplant. These receptors were taken from a male patient aged 2 to 10 who had a stem cell transplant for acute lymphoblastic leukemia, so the T cells may come from the graft donor. CDR3s include the opening cysteine and the closing phenylalanine or tryptophan. Fields, in order: CDR3 length, J gene, D gene, clone size, V gene, CDR3 DNA, CDR3 protein. D genes are given only for firm matches. Size values are once, few and many counts, or a class for expanded clones, and some rows have none.

cdr3_length: 14
j_call: TRBJ2-5
d_call: -
clone_size: -
v_call: TRBV10-3
cdr3_nt: TGTGCCATCTCGGACCCGGTGAACCGAGAGACCCAGTACTTC
cdr3_aa: CAISDPVNRETQYF

cdr3_length: 16
j_call: TRBJ2-7
d_call: TRBD2
clone_size: few
v_call: TRBV10-3
cdr3_nt: TGTGCCATCAGTGAATTAGCGGGGATCCTCTCCTACGAGCAGTACTTC
cdr3_aa: CAISELAGILSYEQYF

cdr3_length: 15
j_call: TRBJ2-1
d_call: -
clone_size: many
v_call: TRBV12-3/TRBV12-4
cdr3_nt: TGTGCCAGCAGTTTAACGCGGGATTTCTACAATGAGCAGTTCTTC
cdr3_aa: CASSLTRDFYNEQFF

cdr3_length: 16
j_call: TRBJ2-3
d_call: TRBD2
clone_size: many
v_call: TRBV6-2/TRBV6-3
cdr3_nt: TGTGCCAGCAGTGCTAGCGGGAGGATTGGAACAGATACGCAGTATTTT
cdr3_aa: CASSASGRIGTDTQYF

cdr3_length: 17
j_call: TRBJ2-3
d_call: -
clone_size: many
v_call: TRBV5-1
cdr3_nt: TGCGCCAGCAGCTGGGGTGCGGGGTCAGGGGTGACAGATACGCAGTATTTT
cdr3_aa: CASSWGAGSGVTDTQYF

cdr3_length: 12
j_call: TRBJ2-7
d_call: TRBD2
clone_size: -
v_call: TRBV4-2
cdr3_nt: TGTGCCAGCAGCCATCCGGGGGGGGAGAAGTACTTC
cdr3_aa: CASSHPGGEKYF

cdr3_length: 15
j_call: TRBJ2-3
d_call: -
clone_size: many
v_call: TRBV4-3
cdr3_nt: TGCGCCAGCAGCCAATGGGATAACACCGCAGATACGCAGTATTTT
cdr3_aa: CASSQWDNTADTQYF

cdr3_length: 12
j_call: TRBJ2-3
d_call: -
clone_size: few
v_call: TRBV10-3
cdr3_nt: TGTGCCATCAAGGACAGCCAAGATACGCAGTATTTT
cdr3_aa: CAIKDSQDTQYF

cdr3_length: 16
j_call: TRBJ1-2
d_call: TRBD1
clone_size: many
v_call: TRBV29-1
cdr3_nt: TGCAGCGTTCCGCACGGGACAGGGATCCTTAACTATGGCTACACCTTC
cdr3_aa: CSVPHGTGILNYGYTF

cdr3_length: 15
j_call: TRBJ2-3
d_call: -
clone_size: few
v_call: TRBV9
cdr3_nt: TGTGCCAGCAGCGTAGGCGGGCTAGGGGCAGATACGCAGTATTTT
cdr3_aa: CASSVGGLGADTQYF

cdr3_length: 15
j_call: TRBJ1-2
d_call: -
clone_size: many
v_call: TRBV5-1
cdr3_nt: TGCGCCAGCAGCTTGGCCCGGGGGAGGAACTATGGCTACACCTTC
cdr3_aa: CASSLARGRNYGYTF

cdr3_length: 16
j_call: TRBJ2-1
d_call: -
clone_size: many
v_call: TRBV4-3
cdr3_nt: TGCGCCAGCAGCCAAGCCGGGCTAGCGTTCCTTTCAGAGCAGTTCTTC
cdr3_aa: CASSQAGLAFLSEQFF

cdr3_length: 12
j_call: TRBJ1-2
d_call: -
clone_size: -
v_call: TRBV29-1
cdr3_nt: TGCAGCGTTCCGGTTGTTCCATGGGGCTACACCTTC
cdr3_aa: CSVPVVPWGYTF

cdr3_length: 15
j_call: TRBJ2-7
d_call: TRBD1
clone_size: -
v_call: TRBV4-1
cdr3_nt: TGCGCCAGCAGCCAACACCGGACAGGGCGACGGGAGCAGTACTTC
cdr3_aa: CASSQHRTGRREQYF

cdr3_length: 16
j_call: TRBJ2-3
d_call: -
clone_size: many
v_call: TRBV7-2
cdr3_nt: TGTGCCAGCAGCTCGGAGGGGCGGGCCTCTCTGGATACGCAGTATTTT
cdr3_aa: CASSSEGRASLDTQYF

cdr3_length: 13
j_call: TRBJ2-1
d_call: -
clone_size: many
v_call: TRBV20-1
cdr3_nt: TGCAGTGCTGAGCGTCGGAGGGCCGATGAGCAGTTCTTC
cdr3_aa: CSAERRRADEQFF

cdr3_length: 16
j_call: TRBJ2-6
d_call: -
clone_size: many
v_call: TRBV7-9
cdr3_nt: TGTGCCAGCAGCTTAGAAGACTCCTCTGGGGCCAACGTCCTGACTTTC
cdr3_aa: CASSLEDSSGANVLTF

cdr3_length: 15
j_call: TRBJ2-2
d_call: -
clone_size: -
v_call: TRBV27
cdr3_nt: TGTGCCAGCAGTTTATCTCGCAGGGGCACCGGGGAGCTGTTTTTT
cdr3_aa: CASSLSRRGTGELFF

cdr3_length: 12
j_call: TRBJ2-2
d_call: -
clone_size: many
v_call: TRBV28
cdr3_nt: TGTGCCAGCAGTTCTTTTTCCGGGGAGCTGTTTTTT
cdr3_aa: CASSSFSGELFF

cdr3_length: 17
j_call: TRBJ2-1
d_call: -
clone_size: -
v_call: TRBV7-8
cdr3_nt: TGTGCCAGCAGCTTAGATTCTAGAGGGGCTGCGTACAATGAGCAGTTCTTC
cdr3_aa: CASSLDSRGAAYNEQFF

cdr3_length: 15
j_call: TRBJ1-5
d_call: -
clone_size: -
v_call: TRBV19
cdr3_nt: TGTGCCAGTAGCGGGACAATCTATAGCAATCAGCCCCAGCATTTT
cdr3_aa: CASSGTIYSNQPQHF

cdr3_length: 14
j_call: TRBJ2-7
d_call: -
clone_size: -
v_call: TRBV7-2
cdr3_nt: TGTGCCAGCAGCTTCTGGACCAAGGACTACGAGCAGTACTTC
cdr3_aa: CASSFWTKDYEQYF

cdr3_length: 18
j_call: TRBJ2-6
d_call: -
clone_size: -
v_call: TRBV15
cdr3_nt: TGTGCCACCAGCAGAGATATTAGAAGGGGCGATGGGGCCAACGTCCTGACTTTC
cdr3_aa: CATSRDIRRGDGANVLTF

cdr3_length: 16
j_call: TRBJ2-7
d_call: TRBD2
clone_size: few
v_call: TRBV9
cdr3_nt: TGTGCCAGCAGCGTACGGGCGGGGGGCAGCTCCTACGAGCAGTACTTC
cdr3_aa: CASSVRAGGSSYEQYF

cdr3_length: 18
j_call: TRBJ2-7
d_call: TRBD1
clone_size: many
v_call: TRBV4-3
cdr3_nt: TGCGCCAGCAGCCACTCATCTCAAGCCGGGACAGGGTTTAACGAGCAGTACTTC
cdr3_aa: CASSHSSQAGTGFNEQYF

cdr3_length: 14
j_call: TRBJ1-4
d_call: -
clone_size: many
v_call: TRBV11-2
cdr3_nt: TGTGCCAGCAGCTTAGAGGGCATAGAGGAAAAACTGTTTTTT
cdr3_aa: CASSLEGIEEKLFF

cdr3_length: 14
j_call: TRBJ2-7
d_call: TRBD2
clone_size: many
v_call: TRBV27
cdr3_nt: TGTGCCAGCAGTTGGGGGAGGGCCGCGTACGAGCAGTACTTC
cdr3_aa: CASSWGRAAYEQYF

cdr3_length: 14
j_call: TRBJ2-2
d_call: -
clone_size: many
v_call: TRBV7-2
cdr3_nt: TGTGCCAGCAGCCTGACAGGTCCCCCCGGGGAGCTGTTTTTT
cdr3_aa: CASSLTGPPGELFF

cdr3_length: 15
j_call: TRBJ1-4
d_call: -
clone_size: many
v_call: TRBV4-2
cdr3_nt: TGTGCCAGCAGCCAAGATTGGCGCGGTTCGGAAAAACTGTTTTTT
cdr3_aa: CASSQDWRGSEKLFF

cdr3_length: 15
j_call: TRBJ2-1
d_call: TRBD2
clone_size: many
v_call: TRBV5-1
cdr3_nt: TGCGCCAGCAGCTTGGCGGGAGGCCCGATCAATGAGCAGTTCTTC
cdr3_aa: CASSLAGGPINEQFF

cdr3_length: 13
j_call: TRBJ2-5
d_call: -
clone_size: many
v_call: TRBV20-1
cdr3_nt: TGCAGTGCTAGTAGGCCAGTCCAAGAGACCCAGTACTTC
cdr3_aa: CSASRPVQETQYF

cdr3_length: 13
j_call: TRBJ2-7
d_call: TRBD1
clone_size: many
v_call: TRBV7-9
cdr3_nt: TGTGCCAGCCGGACAGGGCCTTCCTACGAGCAGTACTTC
cdr3_aa: CASRTGPSYEQYF

cdr3_length: 18
j_call: TRBJ1-4
d_call: -
clone_size: -
v_call: TRBV11-1
cdr3_nt: TGTGCCAGCAGCTTCCTAGGACGGGCAGGGGCGAAGCAGGAAAAACTGTTTTTT
cdr3_aa: CASSFLGRAGAKQEKLFF

cdr3_length: 12
j_call: TRBJ2-1
d_call: TRBD1
clone_size: -
v_call: TRBV19
cdr3_nt: TGTGCCACCGGGACAGGTTACAATGAGCAGTTCTTC
cdr3_aa: CATGTGYNEQFF

cdr3_length: 17
j_call: TRBJ2-1
d_call: TRBD1
clone_size: many
v_call: TRBV4-3
cdr3_nt: TGCGCCAGCAGCCAAGATCTAAGACAGGGCGCCTACAATGAGCAGTTCTTC
cdr3_aa: CASSQDLRQGAYNEQFF

cdr3_length: 11
j_call: TRBJ1-1
d_call: -
clone_size: many
v_call: TRBV24-1
cdr3_nt: TGTGCCACCAGGGAGGGACCTGAAGCTTTCTTT
cdr3_aa: CATREGPEAFF

cdr3_length: 14
j_call: TRBJ1-5
d_call: -
clone_size: few
v_call: TRBV27
cdr3_nt: TGTGCCAGCAGTTCCTACTCCAGGAATCAGCCCCAGCATTTT
cdr3_aa: CASSSYSRNQPQHF

cdr3_length: 16
j_call: TRBJ2-5
d_call: TRBD2
clone_size: many
v_call: TRBV5-1
cdr3_nt: TGCGCCAGCAGCTTGGGACTAGCGGGAGAGGGAGAGACCCAGTACTTC
cdr3_aa: CASSLGLAGEGETQYF

cdr3_length: 15
j_call: TRBJ1-4
d_call: -
clone_size: many
v_call: TRBV5-6
cdr3_nt: TGTGCCAGCAGCTCGCAGCTTGCAACTAATGAAAAACTGTTTTTT
cdr3_aa: CASSSQLATNEKLFF

cdr3_length: 15
j_call: TRBJ2-7
d_call: -
clone_size: -
v_call: TRBV14
cdr3_nt: TGTGCCAGCAGCCAAGACGGGAGTTTAAATTACGAGCTGTACTTC
cdr3_aa: CASSQDGSLNYELYF